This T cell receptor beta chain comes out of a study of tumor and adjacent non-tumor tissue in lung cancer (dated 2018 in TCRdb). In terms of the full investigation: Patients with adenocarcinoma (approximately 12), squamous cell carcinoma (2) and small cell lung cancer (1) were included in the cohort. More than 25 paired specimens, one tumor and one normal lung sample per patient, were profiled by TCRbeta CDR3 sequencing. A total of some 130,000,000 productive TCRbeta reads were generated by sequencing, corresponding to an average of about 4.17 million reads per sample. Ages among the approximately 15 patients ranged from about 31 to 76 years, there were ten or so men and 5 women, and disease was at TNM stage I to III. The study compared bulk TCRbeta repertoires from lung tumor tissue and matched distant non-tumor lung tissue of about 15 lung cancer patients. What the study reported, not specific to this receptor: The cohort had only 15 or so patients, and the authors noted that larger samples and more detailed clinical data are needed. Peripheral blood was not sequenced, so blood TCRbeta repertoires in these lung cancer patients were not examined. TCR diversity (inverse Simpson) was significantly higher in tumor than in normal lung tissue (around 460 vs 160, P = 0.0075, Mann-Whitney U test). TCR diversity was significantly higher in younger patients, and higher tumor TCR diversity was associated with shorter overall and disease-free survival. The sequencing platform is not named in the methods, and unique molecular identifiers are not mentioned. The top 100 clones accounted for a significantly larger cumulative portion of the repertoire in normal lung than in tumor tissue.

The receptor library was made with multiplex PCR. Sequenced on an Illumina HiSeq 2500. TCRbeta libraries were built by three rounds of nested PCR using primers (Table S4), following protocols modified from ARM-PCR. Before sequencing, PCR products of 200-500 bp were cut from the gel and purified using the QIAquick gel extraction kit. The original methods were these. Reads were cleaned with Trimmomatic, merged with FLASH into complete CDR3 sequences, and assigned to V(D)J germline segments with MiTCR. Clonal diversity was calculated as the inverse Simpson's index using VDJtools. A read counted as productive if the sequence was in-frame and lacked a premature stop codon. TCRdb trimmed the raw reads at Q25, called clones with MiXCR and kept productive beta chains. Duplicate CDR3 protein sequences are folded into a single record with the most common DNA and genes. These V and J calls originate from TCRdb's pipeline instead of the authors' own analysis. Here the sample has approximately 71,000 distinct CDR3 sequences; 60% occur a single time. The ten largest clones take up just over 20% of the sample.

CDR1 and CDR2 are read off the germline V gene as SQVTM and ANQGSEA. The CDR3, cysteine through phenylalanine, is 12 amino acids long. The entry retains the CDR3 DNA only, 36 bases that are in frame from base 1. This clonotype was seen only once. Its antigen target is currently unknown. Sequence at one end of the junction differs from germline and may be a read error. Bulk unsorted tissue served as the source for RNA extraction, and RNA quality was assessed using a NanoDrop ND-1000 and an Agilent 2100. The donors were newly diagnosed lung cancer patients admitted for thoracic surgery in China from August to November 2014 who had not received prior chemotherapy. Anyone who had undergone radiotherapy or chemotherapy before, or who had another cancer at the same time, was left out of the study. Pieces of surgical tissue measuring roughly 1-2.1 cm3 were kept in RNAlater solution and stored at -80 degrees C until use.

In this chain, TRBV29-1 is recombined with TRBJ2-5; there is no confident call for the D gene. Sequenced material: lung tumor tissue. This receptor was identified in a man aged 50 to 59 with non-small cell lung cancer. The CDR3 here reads CNVSRTQETKYF. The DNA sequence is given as TGCAACGTTTCAAGAACACAAGAGACGAAGTACTTC. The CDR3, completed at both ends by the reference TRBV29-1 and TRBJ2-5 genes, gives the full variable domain SAVISQKPSRDICQRGTSLTIQCQVDSQVTMMFWYRQQPGQSLTLIATANQGSEATYESGFVIDKFPISRPNLTFSTLTVSNMSPEDSSIYLCNVSRTQETKYFGPGTRLLVL.